The 30 T cell receptor beta chains listed next were all sequenced from one sample in a study of blood T cell repertoires in COVID-19. Data came from immunoSEQ multiplex PCR; TCRdb stores just in-frame clones and leaves some out. The data contain 200,000 or so clones, around 86% of them singletons. Material for sequencing was peripheral blood. These receptors were taken from a man older than 75 with acute or convalescent COVID-19.

This clone was observed a handful of times. The J gene is TRBJ1-1, the V gene TRBV29-1, with D uncertain. Trimming shortened V by 3 bases and J by 2 bases, and 7 bases separated the two germline ends. Germline values: CDR1 SQVTM, CDR2 ANQGSEA. The length of the CDR3 is 12 residues. CDR3: CSVDTGNTEAFF. The CDR3 DNA sequence: TGCAGCGTTGATACGGGTAACACTGAAGCTTTCTTT.

The chain joins TRBV15 to TRBJ2-1; D is unclear. The CDR3 totals 14 residues. Germline CDR1 is LNHNV and CDR2 is YYDKDF (reference sequence). V lost 0 bases to trimming and J lost 3 bases, with 6 bases between them. The CDR3 region has the DNA TGTGCCACCAGCAGAGAATTAGTCTACAATGAGCAGTTCTTC. This sequence encodes CATSRELVYNEQFF.

The chain recombines TRBV12-3 or TRBV12-4 with TRBJ1-2; D gene uncertain. V lost 7 bases and J 0 bases, leaving 9 bases between the germline ends. CDR3 length: 13 residues. CDR3 region: CASTLGANYGYTF. The CDR3 region has the DNA TGTGCCAGCACCTTGGGAGCTAACTATGGCTACACCTTC.

The chain combines TRBV19 with TRBJ2-5; tentatively, D is TRBD2 (5 bases). The germline gives CDR1 LNHDA, CDR2 SQIVND (reference sequence). This CDR3 has 14 amino acids. Trimming cost V 7 bases and J 5 bases, with 17 bases left between them. The CDR3, as DNA: TGTGCCAGTAAACCTCACCTCTTAGCGGAGACCCAGTACTTC. This sequence encodes CASKPHLLAETQYF.

The chain couples TRBV27 to TRBJ2-1; TRBD1 agrees at 8 bases. CDR1 is MNHEY and CDR2 is SMNVEV in the germline V gene (reference sequence). With 5 bases clipped from V and 2 bases from J, the junction kept 8 bases outside the gene matches. The CDR3 covers 16 residues. The CDR3 protein is CASSPDRVGPYNEQFF. The CDR3 region has the DNA TGTGCCAGCAGTCCGGACAGGGTGGGACCCTACAATGAGCAGTTCTTC.

This clone came up once. The chain is built from TRBV24-1 and TRBJ1-5; 7 bases align to TRBD1. After removal of 4 bases from V and 11 bases from J, the junction contained 7 bases not matched to a gene. The CDR3 runs 13 residues. CDR1 KGHDR and CDR2 SFDVKD come from the germline V gene. This CDR3 is CATSDGDSLAQHF. The CDR3 DNA reads TGTGCCACCAGTGACGGGGACAGTCTAGCCCAGCATTTT.

This chain connects TRBV2 to TRBJ2-5; 7 nucleotides align to TRBD2. The ends lost 7 bases at V and 4 bases at J; junction bases unmatched: 15. There are 16 residues in the CDR3. Germline CDR1 is SNHLY and CDR2 is FYNNEI. CDR3 nucleotide sequence: TGTGCCAGCAAGGCCGGCGGGAGAGGATTGGGAGAGACCCAGTACTTC. Residues: CASKAGGRGLGETQYF.

This clone turned up a few times. Here the CDR3 DNA reads TGTGCCAGCAGCCCAAACAGGGGGCGAACCTCAGAGACCCAGTACTTC. It yields the protein CASSPNRGRTSETQYF. This sequence joins TRBV7-6 and TRBJ2-5; 9 bases are a match to TRBD1. V shed 5 bases, J shed 4 bases, and the junction held 11 bases outside the gene matches. This CDR3 region has 16 residues. Looked up from germline, CDR1 is SGHVS and CDR2 is FNYEAQ. Complete variable domain (other parts from reference TRBV7-6 and TRBJ2-5): GAGVSQSPRYKVTKRGQDVALRCDPISGHVSLYWYRQALGQGPEFLTYFNYEAQQDKSGLPNDRFSAERPEGSISTLTIQRTEQRDSAMYRCASSPNRGRTSETQYFGPGTRLLVL.

CDR3 DNA sequence: TGTGCCAGCAGCCGCGGACAGCAGAACACTGAAGCTTTCTTT. Translating it yields CASSRGQQNTEAFF. V gene TRBV5-6 combines with J gene TRBJ1-1, with a tentative D call TRBD1 (6 bases). Germline assignment: CDR1 SGHDT and CDR2 YYEEEE. Trimming took off 4 bases at V and 1 base at J, with 11 bases between the two ends. This CDR3 is 14 amino acids long.

The chain uses TRBV10-1 and TRBJ2-1; TRBD1 might be the D (5 bases). The V end was cut by 0 bases, the J end by 6 bases, with 9 bases between. CDR1 is WNHNN and CDR2 is SYGVQD in the germline V gene (reference sequence). This CDR3 region has 14 residues. CDR3 sequence: CASSESGQGNEQFF. Here the CDR3 DNA reads TGCGCCAGCAGTGAGTCCGGGCAGGGCAATGAGCAGTTCTTC.

This chain uses TRBV19 with TRBJ2-5; TRBD1 matches 9 bases. This CDR3 has 14 amino acids. The germline V gene has CDR1 LNHDA and CDR2 SQIVND (reference sequence). Trimming cost V 3 bases and J 5 bases; bases outside gene matches: 4. CDR3 sequence: CASSIGTGWETQYF. CDR3 nucleotide sequence: TGTGCCAGTAGTATTGGGACAGGGTGGGAGACCCAGTACTTC.

The V gene is TRBV5-1, the J gene TRBJ2-3; D is uncertain. Germline CDR1 SGHRS, CDR2 YFSETQ. With 8 bases removed from V and 2 bases from J, the gap between germline ends came to 12 bases. The CDR3 loop spans 13 amino acids. The chain's CDR3 is CASAPQDTDTQYF. CDR3 sequence (DNA): TGCGCCAGTGCCCCTCAGGACACAGATACGCAGTATTTT.

The V and J genes are TRBV5-8 and TRBJ1-2, with D hard to call. This CDR3 has 12 residues. Germline lookup yields CDR1 SGHTS and CDR2 YDEGEE. V lost 1 base and J 5 bases, leaving 6 bases between the germline ends. CDR3 nucleotides: TGTGCCAGCAGCTTGCCAGGTTATGGCTACACCTTC. Amino acid sequence: CASSLPGYGYTF.

This rearrangement joins TRBV4-1 to TRBJ2-2; 9 nucleotides line up with TRBD1. Germline trimming cut 3 bases from V and 5 bases from J; bases unmatched to any gene: 4. This CDR3 spans 15 amino acids. Germline CDR1 reads MGHRA; CDR2 reads YSYEKL. The CDR3 loop reads CASSQTGGATGELFF. For the CDR3, the DNA is TGCGCCAGCAGCCAGACAGGGGGTGCAACCGGGGAGCTGTTTTTT.

The chain carries TRBV19 and TRBJ1-2, with TRBD1 matching over 9 bases. The V segment lost 5 bases and the J segment 3 bases; nucleotides outside the gene matches: 7. The CDR3 is 15 amino acids. In germline, CDR1 is LNHDA, CDR2 SQIVND (reference sequence). This CDR3 is CASSPPGQGYYGYTF. CDR3 in DNA: TGTGCCAGTAGTCCCCCGGGACAGGGATACTATGGCTACACCTTC.

The chain joins TRBV10-3 to TRBJ2-4; D gene unclear. Germline V gene data show CDR1 as ENHRY and CDR2 as SYGVKD. The CDR3 extends over 16 amino acids. V was trimmed by 0 bases and J by 0 bases, leaving 9 bases between them. The CDR3 bases are TGTGCCATCAGTGAGTCGATGGCCCTAGCCAAAAACATTCAGTACTTC. The encoded protein is CAISESMALAKNIQYF.

The chain is built from TRBV13 and TRBJ2-5; 7 positions agree with TRBD2. V shed 3 bases and J 5 bases; nucleotides not matched to a gene: 6. Germline V CDR1 and CDR2: PRHDT, FYEKMQ (reference sequence). The CDR3 contains 14 residues. The CDR3 sequence: CASSFPGTTETQYF. The CDR3, as DNA: TGTGCCAGCAGCTTCCCCGGGACTACGGAGACCCAGTACTTC.

V and J are TRBV24-1 and TRBJ1-2; 7 bases align to TRBD1. Germline CDR1 and CDR2: KGHDR and SFDVKD. Trimming cost V 3 bases and J 8 bases; bases outside gene matches: 8. The CDR3 contains 14 residues. Here the CDR3 DNA reads TGTGCCACCAGTGATGCGGACAGGAGAAGGGGCTACACCTTC. Translating it yields CATSDADRRRGYTF.

The chain combines TRBV6-5 with TRBJ2-5; TRBD2 might be the D (5 bases). V was cut by 0 bases and J by 6 bases, with 11 bases left in between. Germline lookup yields CDR1 MNHEY and CDR2 SVGAGI. The CDR3 is 14 residues long. CDR3 DNA sequence: TGTGCCAGCAGTTACTCCCGGACTCGCAAGACCCAGTACTTC. As protein: CASSYSRTRKTQYF.

The rearrangement uses TRBV18 and TRBJ1-3; TRBD1 is a possible D gene (5 bases). CDR3 length equals 15 residues. Deletions cut 4 bases from V and 8 bases from J, with 18 bases between. Germline V gene sequence: CDR1 KGHSH, CDR2 LQKENI. The CDR3 sequence is CASSHPGQSGDTIYF. The CDR3 bases are TGTGCCAGCTCACACCCGGGGCAGTCGGGGGACACCATATATTTT.

The chain employs TRBV7-9 and TRBJ2-1; 8 bases align to TRBD2. The CDR3 has 12 amino acids. The germline gives CDR1 SEHNR, CDR2 FQNEAQ (reference sequence). The junction had 2 bases not matched to a gene; V was cut back by 5 bases and J by 8 bases. CDR3 region: CASSRLAYEQFF. The CDR3, as DNA: TGTGCCAGCAGCCGACTAGCGTATGAGCAGTTCTTC.

Of note for this clone: Other DNA sequences from this sample encode an identical CDR3 as well. The genes are TRBV2 and TRBJ2-7, with D possibly TRBD1 on 6 matching bases. The CDR3 is 12 residues long. Germline V gene lookup returns CDR1 SNHLY and CDR2 FYNNEI. Trimming left V 6 bases short and J 3 bases short, with 9 bases between. CDR3 protein: CASSLDSYEQYF. The CDR3 nucleotides read TGTGCCAGCAGCCTGGACAGCTACGAGCAGTACTTC.

Only one count was recorded for this clone. This chain uses TRBV3-1 (or the pseudogene TRBV3-2) with TRBJ2-3; 11 bases agree with TRBD2. The CDR3 consists of 17 residues. The V gene's germline CDR1 is LGHDT and CDR2 YNNKEL (reference sequence). The V segment lost 6 bases and the J segment 6 bases; nucleotides outside the gene matches: 14. Here the CDR3 DNA reads TGTGCCAGCAGTACAGCTTCAGGACTAGCGGGTCTCGATACGCAGTATTTT. This translates into CASSTASGLAGLDTQYF.

This sequence joins TRBV20-1 and TRBJ2-7, with a weak D call TRBD2 (6 bases). This CDR3 spans 11 amino acids. V was trimmed by 5 bases and J by 3 bases, leaving 8 bases between them. From germline, CDR1 is DFQATT and CDR2 SNEGSKA (reference sequence). CDR3 residues: CSAWRGYEQYF. The CDR3 region has the DNA TGCAGTGCTTGGCGGGGCTACGAGCAGTACTTC.

V gene TRBV23-1 combines with J gene TRBJ2-7; TRBD2 matches at 8 bases. TRBV23-1 is classed as an ORF, of uncertain function. V dropped 7 bases and J dropped 5; count of bases not matched to a gene: 19. The CDR3 is 17 residues long. CDR3 protein: CASTHPRAGASFHEQYV. Here the CDR3 DNA reads TGCGCCAGCACCCACCCAAGAGCGGGAGCTTCCTTTCACGAGCAGTACGTC.

The chain recombines TRBV4-2 with TRBJ1-1; the match to TRBD1 covers 9 bases. The CDR3 spans 17 residues. J was trimmed by 2 bases and V by 2 bases; bases with no gene match: 9. Germline V CDR1 and CDR2: LGHNA, YNFKEQ. The CDR3 loop reads CASSQNYGDRENTEAFF. The CDR3 nucleotides read TGTGCCAGCAGCCAAAACTACGGGGACAGGGAAAACACTGAAGCTTTCTTT.

This clone showed up just a few times. The chain links TRBV10-3 to TRBJ2-3; D perhaps matches TRBD1 (5 bases). CDR3 length: 12 residues. The V end was cut by 6 bases, the J end by 2 bases, with 6 bases between. The germline gives CDR1 ENHRY, CDR2 SYGVKD. The CDR3 protein is CAISRDTDTQYF. CDR3 sequence (DNA): TGTGCCATCAGCAGGGACACAGATACGCAGTATTTT.

The chain uses TRBV6-6 and TRBJ2-7; the match to TRBD1 covers 9 bases. V lost 8 bases and J lost 2; bases outside the gene matches: 4. Germline V gives CDR1 MNHNY, CDR2 SVGAGI (reference sequence). The CDR3 has 13 residues. DNA of the CDR3: TGTGCCAGCTGGGACAGGGAGACCTACGAGCAGTACTTC. It translates to CASWDRETYEQYF.

The sample holds a few counts of this clone. The CDR3 loop is CASSSRDRGYEQYF. As DNA, the CDR3 is TGTGCCAGCAGTAGCAGGGACAGGGGTTACGAGCAGTACTTC. The chain links TRBV7-9 to TRBJ2-7; 10 bases fit TRBD1. This CDR3 has 14 amino acids. In germline, CDR1 is SEHNR, CDR2 FQNEAQ (reference sequence). The J segment lost 4 bases and the V segment lost 6 bases, leaving 6 bases of the junction unmatched.

The rearrangement joins TRBV5-5 to TRBJ1-4; no definite D call. Germline V gene sequence: CDR1 SGHKS, CDR2 YYEKEE (reference sequence). Trimming pared 1 base from V and 7 bases from J, leaving 11 bases between. The CDR3 is 14 amino acids. The CDR3 is CASSLRQDGEKLFF. As DNA, the CDR3 is TGTGCCAGCAGCTTGAGACAAGATGGTGAAAAACTGTTTTTT.